The present T cell receptor beta chain was sequenced within a study of control samples from healthy donors and cancer patients. TCRdb's table, derived via immunoSEQ multiplex PCR, lists solely in-frame clones and lacks some. The sample contains around 100,000 clones, about 90% of which appear only once. The length of the CDR3 is 15 residues. V lost 0 bases, J lost 0 bases, and 9 bases lay in between. Germline V gives CDR1 LGHNA, CDR2 YNFKEQ. This clone was observed a single time. J is TRBJ2-7 and V is TRBV4-2; D remains ambiguous. The receptor's source is a woman between 45 and 65 years old in good health. Specimen: blood. CDR3 DNA: TGTGCCAGCAGCCAAGATAACGCAGGCTCCTACGAGCAGTACTTC. This encodes CASSQDNAGSYEQYF.